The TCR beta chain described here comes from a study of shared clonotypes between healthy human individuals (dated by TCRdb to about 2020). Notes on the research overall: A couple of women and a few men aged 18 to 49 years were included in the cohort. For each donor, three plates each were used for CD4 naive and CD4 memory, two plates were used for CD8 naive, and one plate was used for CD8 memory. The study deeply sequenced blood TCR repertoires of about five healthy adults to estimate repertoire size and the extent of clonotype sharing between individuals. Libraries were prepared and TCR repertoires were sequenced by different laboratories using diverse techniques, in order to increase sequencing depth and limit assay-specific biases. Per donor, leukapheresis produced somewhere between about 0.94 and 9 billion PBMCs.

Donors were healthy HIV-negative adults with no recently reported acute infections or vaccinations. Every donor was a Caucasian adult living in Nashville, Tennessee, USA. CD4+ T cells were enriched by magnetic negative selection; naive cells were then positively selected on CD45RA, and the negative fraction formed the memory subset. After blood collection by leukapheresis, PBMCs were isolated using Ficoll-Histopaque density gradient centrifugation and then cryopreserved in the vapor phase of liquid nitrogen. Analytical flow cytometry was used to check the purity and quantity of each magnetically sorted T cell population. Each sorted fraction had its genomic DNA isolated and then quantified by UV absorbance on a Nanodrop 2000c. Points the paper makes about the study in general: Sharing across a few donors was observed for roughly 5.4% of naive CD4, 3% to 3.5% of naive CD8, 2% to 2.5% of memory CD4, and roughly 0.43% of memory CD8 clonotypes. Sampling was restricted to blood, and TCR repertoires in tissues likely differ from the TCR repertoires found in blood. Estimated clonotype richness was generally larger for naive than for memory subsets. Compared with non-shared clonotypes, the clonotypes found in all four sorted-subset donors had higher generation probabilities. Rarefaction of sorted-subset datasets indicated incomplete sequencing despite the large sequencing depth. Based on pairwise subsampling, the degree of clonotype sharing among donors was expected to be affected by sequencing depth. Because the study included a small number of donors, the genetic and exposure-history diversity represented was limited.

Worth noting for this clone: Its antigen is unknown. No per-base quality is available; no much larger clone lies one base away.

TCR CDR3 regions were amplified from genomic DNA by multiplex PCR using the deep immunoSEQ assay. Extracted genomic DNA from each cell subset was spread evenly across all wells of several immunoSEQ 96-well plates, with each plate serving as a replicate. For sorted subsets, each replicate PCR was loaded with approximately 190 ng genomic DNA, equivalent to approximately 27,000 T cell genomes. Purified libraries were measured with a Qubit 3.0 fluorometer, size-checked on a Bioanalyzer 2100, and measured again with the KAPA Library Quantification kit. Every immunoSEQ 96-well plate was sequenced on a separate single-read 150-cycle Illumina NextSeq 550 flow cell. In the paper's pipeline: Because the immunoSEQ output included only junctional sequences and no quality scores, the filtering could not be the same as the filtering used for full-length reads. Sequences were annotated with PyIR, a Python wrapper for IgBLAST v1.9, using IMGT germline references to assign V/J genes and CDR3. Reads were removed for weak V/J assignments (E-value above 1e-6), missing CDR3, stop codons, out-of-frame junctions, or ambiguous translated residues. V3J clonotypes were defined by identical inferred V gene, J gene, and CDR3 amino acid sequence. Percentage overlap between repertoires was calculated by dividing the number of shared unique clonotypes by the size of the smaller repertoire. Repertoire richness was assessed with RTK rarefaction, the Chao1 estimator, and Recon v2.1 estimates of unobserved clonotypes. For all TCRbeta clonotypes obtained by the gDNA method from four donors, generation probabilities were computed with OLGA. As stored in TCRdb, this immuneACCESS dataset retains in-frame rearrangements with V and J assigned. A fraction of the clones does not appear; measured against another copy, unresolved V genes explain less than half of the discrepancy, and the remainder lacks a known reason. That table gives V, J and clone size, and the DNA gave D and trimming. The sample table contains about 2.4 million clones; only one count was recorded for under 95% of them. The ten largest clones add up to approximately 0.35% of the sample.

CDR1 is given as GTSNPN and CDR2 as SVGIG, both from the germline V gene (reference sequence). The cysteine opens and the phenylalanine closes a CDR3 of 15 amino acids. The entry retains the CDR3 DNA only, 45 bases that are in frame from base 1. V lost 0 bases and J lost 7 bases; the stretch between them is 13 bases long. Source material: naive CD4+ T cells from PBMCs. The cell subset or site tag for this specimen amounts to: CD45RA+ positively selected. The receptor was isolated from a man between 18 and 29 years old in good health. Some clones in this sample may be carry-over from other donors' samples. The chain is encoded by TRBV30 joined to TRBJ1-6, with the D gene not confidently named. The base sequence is TGTGCCTGGAGTGTGGGAGGCCTGACGAATTCACCCCTCCACTTT. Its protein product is CAWSVGGLTNSPLHF.